The rows below give T cell receptor beta chains drawn from one sample of a study of OX40 agonist ivuxolimab in advanced cancers. Clones were sequenced by immunoSEQ multiplex PCR, and TCRdb holds only the in-frame ones, with some missing. The table has about 24,000 clones, around four fifths seen once; the top ten hold under 1.5%. This material consisted of CD4+ or CD8+ T cells sorted from blood, taken in a trial of the OX40 agonist ivuxolimab. These receptors originate from an adult with an advanced solid tumor such as melanoma, head and neck, liver or kidney cancer. Both conserved end residues are part of each CDR3. Fields, in order: clone size, D gene, CDR3 length, V gene, J gene, CDR3 DNA, CDR3 protein. A D gene is named only where the DNA matches it firmly. Some rows have no size entry. The others give once, few or many, or a class for an expanded clone.

>NA|TRBD2|15|TRBV7-2|TRBJ2-7
TGTGCCAGCAGCGGAGGGACTAGCGGGAGGGACGAGCAGTACTTC
CASSGGTSGRDEQYF
>NA|NA|13|TRBV6-6|TRBJ1-1
TGTGCCAGCAGTTACCTAGGGGGGACTGAAGCTTTCTTT
CASSYLGGTEAFF
>NA|NA|14|TRBV7-3|TRBJ2-1
TGTGCCAGCAGCCCGGGACTGATCTACAATGAGCAGTTCTTC
CASSPGLIYNEQFF
>NA|TRBD2|16|TRBV9|TRBJ2-3
TGTGCCAGCAGCGTGGGGTCCGGGAGGGAGACAGATACGCAGTATTTT
CASSVGSGRETDTQYF
>NA|TRBD2|16|TRBV7-8|TRBJ2-3
TGTGCCAGCAGCAGACACAGCGGGGGGACCACAGATACGCAGTATTTT
CASSRHSGGTTDTQYF
>NA|NA|14|TRBV19|TRBJ2-2
TGTGCCAGTAGTAGGGGGGCGGCCAACGGGGAGCTGTTTTTT
CASSRGAANGELFF
>NA|TRBD1|15|TRBV28|TRBJ2-3
TGTGCCAGCAGCAAAGGGGGACAGTTGCGGGATACGCAGTATTTT
CASSKGGQLRDTQYF
>once|TRBD1|15|TRBV5-1|TRBJ2-5
TGCGCCAGCAGAACGGGACAGGGGAGTTTGGAGACCCAGTACTTC
CASRTGQGSLETQYF
>NA|NA|11|TRBV20-1|TRBJ2-7
TGCAGTGCTAGAGGAGGGGGTGAGCAGTACTTC
CSARGGGEQYF
>NA|NA|12|TRBV5-4|TRBJ1-1
TGTGCCAGCAGCTTGGGATCTTCTGAAGCTTTCTTT
CASSLGSSEAFF
>NA|NA|13|TRBV6-6|TRBJ2-7
TGTGCCAGCACCGACCAAGCTAGTGCCGAGCAGTACTTC
CASTDQASAEQYF
>few|NA|12|TRBV7-9|TRBJ2-5
TGTGCCAGCAGCTTTCCCGGGGAGACCCAGTACTTC
CASSFPGETQYF
>few|NA|13|TRBV10-3|TRBJ2-7
TGTGCCATCAGTGCCAACGATCGCTTCGAGCAGTACTTC
CAISANDRFEQYF
>NA|NA|14|TRBV6-1|TRBJ1-3
TGTGCCAGCAACGGTGGGGGTACTGGAAACACCATATATTTT
CASNGGGTGNTIYF
>NA|NA|14|TRBV7-6|TRBJ1-1
TGTGCCAGCAGCTCTTCCCAGGTTAACACTGAAGCTTTCTTT
CASSSSQVNTEAFF
>NA|TRBD1|17|TRBV10-3|TRBJ1-4
TGTGCCATCAGTGAAGAACCAAAGACAGGGTGGGGTGAAAAACTGTTTTTT
CAISEEPKTGWGEKLFF
>NA|NA|17|TRBV7-2|TRBJ1-1
TGTGCCAGCAGCTTAGATATAGCTTGGGAGGGGAACACTGAAGCTTTCTTT
CASSLDIAWEGNTEAFF
>NA|TRBD1|12|TRBV6-1|TRBJ1-4
TGTGCCAGCGCCGACAGGGGAGAAAAACTGTTTTTT
CASADRGEKLFF
>once|NA|16|TRBV4-1|TRBJ2-1
TGCGCCAGCAGCCACCCTCGAGGCAGGGAGTTGAATGAGCAGTTCTTC
CASSHPRGRELNEQFF
>NA|NA|13|TRBV7-9|TRBJ1-2
TGTGCCAGCAGCTTCGACAGGAACGGCGGCTACACCTTC
CASSFDRNGGYTF
>NA|TRBD2|16|TRBV6-5|TRBJ2-3
TGTGCCAGCAGTTATGAGGAGCGGGGGGGAAGAGATACGCAGTATTTT
CASSYEERGGRDTQYF
>NA|NA|13|TRBV4-3|TRBJ2-2
TGCGCCAGCAGCCAAGTAGGGACCGGGGAGCTGTTTTTT
CASSQVGTGELFF
>NA|TRBD1|13|TRBV6-5|TRBJ2-7
TGTGCCAGCAGAAGACAGGGGGCATACGAGCAGTACTTC
CASRRQGAYEQYF
>NA|NA|13|TRBV9|TRBJ2-1
TGTGCCAGCAGTTTGAGCCGACTTGGTGGGCAGTTCTTC
CASSLSRLGGQFF
>NA|TRBD1|15|TRBV10-3|TRBJ1-5
TGTGCCATCAGTGAGACAGGGGGCCCAAATCAGCCCCAGCATTTT
CAISETGGPNQPQHF
>NA|NA|13|TRBV30|TRBJ1-5
TGTGCCTGGACTGGGGGAGGCAATCAGCCCCAGCATTTT
CAWTGGGNQPQHF
>NA|NA|12|TRBV6-6|TRBJ2-7
TGTGCCAGCGGGGGGGACACCTACGAGCAGTACTTC
CASGGDTYEQYF
>NA|NA|16|TRBV27|TRBJ2-6
TGTGCCAGCAGTTCCTTACAAAATTCTGGGGCCAACGTCCTGACTTTC
CASSSLQNSGANVLTF
>NA|NA|16|TRBV21-1|TRBJ1-2
TGTGCCAGCAGCAAAGAGAGGACAGGGTCTAACTATGGCTACACCTTC
CASSKERTGSNYGYTF
>few|NA|13|TRBV19|TRBJ1-6
TGTGCCAGTAGTATACAGGGTCATTCACCCCTCCACTTT
CASSIQGHSPLHF
>once|TRBD1|16|TRBV5-1|TRBJ1-2
TGCGCCAGCAGCTTGACCAGCGGACAGGGAGGGTATGGCTACACCTTC
CASSLTSGQGGYGYTF
>NA|NA|16|TRBV5-1|TRBJ2-1
TGCGCCAGCAGCATTCGACAGCCGAGCTCCTACAATGAGCAGTTCTTC
CASSIRQPSSYNEQFF
>NA|TRBD1|13|TRBV6-6|TRBJ2-7
TGTGCCAGCAGACGGGACAGGGAGGACGAGCAGTACTTC
CASRRDREDEQYF
>NA|TRBD1|17|TRBV7-2|TRBJ1-6
TGTGCCAGCAGCCGTTACAGGGACAGGGTGTTCGGTTCACCCCTCCACTTT
CASSRYRDRVFGSPLHF
>NA|TRBD2|15|TRBV5-1|TRBJ2-3
TGCGCCAGCAGCTTGGACGGGGGGGCCACAGATACGCAGTATTTT
CASSLDGGATDTQYF
>NA|NA|17|TRBV4-3|TRBJ1-5
TGCGCCAGCAGCCAAGGGAGGGCAGACGTCGGGAATCAGCCCCAGCATTTT
CASSQGRADVGNQPQHF
>NA|NA|16|TRBV4-1|TRBJ1-3
TGCGCCAGCAGCCAAGAGGCAGGGAATTTTGGAAACACCATATATTTT
CASSQEAGNFGNTIYF
>NA|NA|15|TRBV5-5|TRBJ2-2
TGTGCCAGCAGCTTGTTTGCAGGGGCCACCGGGGAGCTGTTTTTT
CASSLFAGATGELFF
>NA|TRBD2|14|TRBV11-3|TRBJ2-3
TGTGCCAGCAGCTTAGGCGGGGGGGCAAATACGCAGTATTTT
CASSLGGGANTQYF
>NA|NA|14|TRBV7-2|TRBJ1-1
TGTGCCAGCAGCTCACAGGGAGGGACCACTGAAGCTTTCTTT
CASSSQGGTTEAFF